These 18 T cell receptor beta chains were sequenced from one sample in a study of cytomegalovirus exposure and HLA in healthy donors. Using immunoSEQ multiplex PCR, the repertoire was profiled, and TCRdb retains in-frame clones only, with some absent. The sample has 200,000 to 250,000 clones, around four fifths seen once. The sample taken for sequencing was PBMCs. These receptors all come from a young woman in good health and CMV-seronegative.

Comment on this clone: The same CDR3 is also encoded by other DNA sequences in this sample. V gene TRBV6-5 combines with J gene TRBJ2-1; 8 positions agree with TRBD1. Germline-derived CDR1 and CDR2 are MNHEY and SVGAGI. Trimming took 5 bases from V and 2 from J; bases not matched to a gene: 5. This CDR3 spans 15 amino acids. The CDR3 sequence: CASSLDRGAYNEQFF. The CDR3 DNA is TGTGCCAGCAGTCTTGACAGGGGCGCCTACAATGAGCAGTTCTTC.

The rearrangement links TRBV11-2 to TRBJ2-1; D may be TRBD2 (6 bases). The CDR3 sequence is 12 residues long. CDR1 and CDR2 (germline): SGHAT, FQNNGV. V was pared by 4 bases and J by 8 bases, with 9 bases between. The CDR3, as DNA: TGTGCCAGCAGCTCGGGACTCTATGAGCAGTTCTTC. Protein product: CASSSGLYEQFF.

V and J are TRBV2 and TRBJ2-2; 9 bases fit TRBD2. This CDR3 is built from 16 residues. Germline V CDR1 and CDR2: SNHLY, FYNNEI. Unmatched junction bases numbered 10, after V lost 3 bases and J lost 8 bases. CDR3 protein: CASSERRGRAAGELFF. CDR3 nucleotide sequence: TGTGCCAGCAGTGAGAGGCGCGGGAGGGCCGCGGGGGAGCTGTTTTTT.

A single count supports this clone. The V and J genes are TRBV6-5 and TRBJ2-3; D is possibly TRBD2 (6 bases). The germline V gene encodes CDR1 MNHEY and CDR2 SVGAGI. This CDR3 spans 15 amino acids. V dropped 2 bases and J dropped 2 bases, with 11 bases sitting between them. CDR3 sequence: CASSYRGGDTDTQYF. CDR3 nucleotides: TGTGCCAGCAGTTACCGGGGAGGTGACACAGATACGCAGTATTTT.

The chain recombines TRBV9 with TRBJ2-2; D call uncertain. V lost 0 bases to trimming and J lost 0 bases, with 6 bases between them. Looked up from germline, CDR1 is SGDLS and CDR2 is YYNGEE. The CDR3 runs 15 residues. The CDR3 region is CASSVVSSNTGELFF. In DNA, the CDR3 is TGTGCCAGCAGCGTAGTGAGTTCGAACACCGGGGAGCTGTTTTTT.

The V call is TRBV5-1, the J call TRBJ2-7; D gene uncertain. Germline V gene data show CDR1 as SGHRS and CDR2 as YFSETQ. The CDR3 consists of 14 residues. Trimming left V 0 bases short and J 3 bases short, with 10 bases between. CDR3 protein: CASSLEHPSYEQYF. CDR3 bases: TGCGCCAGCAGCTTGGAGCACCCTAGCTACGAGCAGTACTTC.

The chain couples TRBV14 to TRBJ2-7; perhaps TRBD2 as D (6 bases). Germline CDR1 SGHDN, CDR2 FVKESK. The germline V and J ends were trimmed by 4 bases and 0 bases, with 10 bases remaining between them. The CDR3 extends over 14 amino acids. Here the CDR3 reads CASSPPGASYEQYF. The CDR3 DNA follows: TGTGCCAGCAGCCCCCCGGGAGCCTCCTACGAGCAGTACTTC.

The chain uses TRBV2 and TRBJ2-7, with D tentatively TRBD2 (5 bases). V was shortened by 4 bases and J by 6 bases, with 16 bases between the two germline ends. CDR3 length: 14 residues. Per germline, CDR1 SNHLY and CDR2 FYNNEI. CDR3 sequence: CASSVGKDFGEQYF. CDR3 nucleotides: TGTGCCAGCAGTGTCGGGAAGGATTTCGGCGAGCAGTACTTC.

J is TRBJ2-7 and V is TRBV19; 7 bases map to TRBD1. The CDR3 has 13 amino acids. Germline lookup yields CDR1 LNHDA and CDR2 SQIVND (reference sequence). The V gene end was trimmed by 1 base and the J gene end by 9 bases; junction bases not matched to a gene: 6. For the CDR3, the DNA is TGTGCCAGTAGTATAGGGTCGCAGGGGGTGCAGTACTTC. Its translation: CASSIGSQGVQYF.

This clone was observed a single time. J is TRBJ2-1 and V is TRBV29-1; D gene ambiguous. CDR3 size: 13 residues. Per germline, CDR1 SQVTM and CDR2 ANQGSEA. V dropped 7 bases and J dropped 0 bases, with 10 bases sitting between them. CDR3 nucleotides: TGCAGCGGGCAGACGGGCTCCTACAATGAGCAGTTCTTC. Its protein product is CSGQTGSYNEQFF.

This clone was seen only a few times. The rearrangement uses TRBV27 and TRBJ1-5; D may be TRBD1 (5 bases). The CDR3 is 13 amino acids. Germline lookup yields CDR1 MNHEY and CDR2 SMNVEV (reference sequence). The V end lost 4 bases, the J end lost 6 bases, and 10 bases lay between the germline ends. CDR3 protein: CASSWGEGQPQHF. In DNA form, the CDR3 reads TGTGCCAGCAGTTGGGGGGAAGGTCAGCCCCAGCATTTT.

This clone was observed a few times. The CDR3 here is CASTATGSTDTQYF. As DNA, the CDR3 is TGCGCCAGCACGGCAACAGGGAGCACAGATACGCAGTATTTT. The rearrangement joins TRBV5-1 to TRBJ2-3; a possible D gene is TRBD1 (6 bases). Germline CDR1 and CDR2: SGHRS and YFSETQ. Trimming cost V 6 bases and J 0 bases, with 11 bases left between them. The CDR3 is made up of 14 amino acids. The full variable domain, its missing parts supplied by reference TRBV5-1 and TRBJ2-3, is KAGVTQTPRYLIKTRGQQVTLSCSPISGHRSVSWYQQTPGQGLQFLFEYFSETQRNKGNFPGRFSGRQFSNSRSEMNVSTLELGDSALYLCASTATGSTDTQYFGPGTRLTVL.

The V and J genes are TRBV2 and TRBJ1-4; weak D call: TRBD1 (5 bases). Trimming took 6 bases from V and 4 from J, leaving 12 bases between them. The CDR3 contains 14 residues. CDR1 is SNHLY, CDR2 FYNNEI, per germline. Here the CDR3 DNA reads TGTGCCAGCAGGCCAGGGTCGGGTAATGAAAAACTGTTTTTT. This sequence encodes CASRPGSGNEKLFF.

This sequence joins TRBV5-1 and TRBJ2-1; 13 bases align to TRBD2. V was clipped by 5 bases and J by 6 bases; unmatched bases: 8. The CDR3 sequence is 16 residues long. From germline, CDR1 is SGHRS and CDR2 YFSETQ. Here the CDR3 reads CASSFTSGGVVNEQFF. The CDR3 DNA reads as TGCGCCAGCAGTTTCACTAGCGGGGGGGTTGTCAATGAGCAGTTCTTC.

V and J are TRBV5-1 and TRBJ2-5; the D gene is possibly TRBD1 (5 bases). Per germline, CDR1 SGHRS and CDR2 YFSETQ. Trimming stripped 0 bases from V and 0 bases from J, with 6 bases between. CDR3 length equals 14 residues. The CDR3 spells CASSLGQYQETQYF. The DNA for the CDR3 is TGCGCCAGCAGCTTGGGACAGTACCAAGAGACCCAGTACTTC.

V and J are TRBV18 and TRBJ1-1; TRBD1 aligns across 7 bases. The CDR3 spans 14 residues. The V and J ends lost 3 bases and 2 bases, in that order; junction bases with no gene match: 3. CDR1 and CDR2 (germline): KGHSH, LQKENI. The CDR3 sequence is CASSPGTVNTEAFF. In nucleotides, the CDR3 is TGTGCCAGCTCACCCGGGACAGTTAACACTGAAGCTTTCTTT.

This clone was detected many times. This sequence joins TRBV19 and TRBJ1-5; tentative D call: TRBD1 (5 bases). The V end lost 9 bases, the J end lost 0 bases, and 9 bases lay between the germline ends. CDR3 length equals 13 residues. CDR1 and CDR2 (germline): LNHDA, SQIVND (reference sequence). The CDR3 DNA follows: TGTGCCAGACCCGACAGTAGCAATCAGCCCCAGCATTTT. Protein sequence: CARPDSSNQPQHF.

The chain links TRBV28 to TRBJ2-1; 10 bases are shared with TRBD2. This CDR3 region has 15 residues. The germline V gene has CDR1 MDHEN and CDR2 SYDVKM. The J segment lost 3 bases and the V segment lost 6 bases, leaving 5 bases of the junction unmatched. The chain's CDR3 is CASRKTSGFYNEQFF. DNA of the CDR3: TGTGCCAGCAGGAAGACTAGCGGGTTCTACAATGAGCAGTTCTTC.